These T cell receptor beta chains were read from a single sample in a study of control samples from healthy donors and cancer patients. Produced via immunoSEQ multiplex PCR; TCRdb's table is partial and in-frame only. Here the sample spans 400,000 to 450,000 clones, 75% to 95% being singletons. The sample taken for sequencing was PBMCs. These receptors were taken from a man aged 40-49 years with head and neck cancer. The CDR3 runs from the conserved cysteine through the conserved F or W. D genes are given only for firm matches. Size values are once, few and many counts, or a class for expanded clones, and some rows have none.

d_call j_call clone_size v_call cdr3_nt cdr3_aa
- TRBJ2-6 - TRBV28 TGTGCCAGCCTACCCACCGTCGATGGGGCCAACGTCCTGACTTTC CASLPTVDGANVLTF
- TRBJ2-7 - TRBV9 TGCAGGCAGGGCAGGAGCTCCTACGAGCAGTACTTC CRQGRSSYEQYF
TRBD1 TRBJ1-1 - TRBV3-1/TRBV3-2 TGTGCCAGCAGCCAAGGAGGCAGGGGGCACACTGAAGCTTTCTTT CASSQGGRGHTEAFF
- TRBJ2-2 - TRBV6-5 TGTGCCAGCAGGGACAGTAACACCGGGGAGCTGTTTTTT CASRDSNTGELFF
TRBD2 TRBJ2-3 once TRBV15 TGTGCCACCAGCCTCCAACCCGGACTAGCGGGCACAGATACGCAGTATTTT CATSLQPGLAGTDTQYF
TRBD1 TRBJ2-5 - TRBV20-1 TGCAGTGCTAGTGTTTTCGGGACAGGGGCTGAGACCCAGTACTTC CSASVFGTGAETQYF
- TRBJ1-3 - TRBV12-5 TGTGCTAGTGGCCCCCGGGCCTCTGGAAACACCATATATTTT CASGPRASGNTIYF
TRBD1 TRBJ2-3 - TRBV11-3 TGTGCCAGCAGCTCGGGACAGGGAGGGCATACAGATACGCAGTATTTT CASSSGQGGHTDTQYF
TRBD1 TRBJ2-1 - TRBV19 TGTGCCAGTAGTATCCACGGACAGGGTACTGGTAATGAGCAGTTCTTC CASSIHGQGTGNEQFF
- TRBJ1-6 - TRBV5-8 TGTGCCAGCAGCTCCCTCCCGGGCGGGGGTTCACCCCTCCACTTT CASSSLPGGGSPLHF
TRBD1 TRBJ2-2 few TRBV10-1 TGCGCCAGCAGTTCGGGACAGGCGGACACCGGGGAGCTGTTTTTT CASSSGQADTGELFF
- TRBJ2-7 - TRBV5-1 TGCGCCAGCAGCTCCCCGGGCTACGAGCAGTACTTC CASSSPGYEQYF
- TRBJ2-2 - TRBV7-3 TGTGCCAGCAGCTCAGGACAGACCGGGGAGCTGTTTTTT CASSSGQTGELFF
- TRBJ2-2 - TRBV10-3 TGTGCCATCAGTGCAATCGACTCGACCGGGGAGCTGTTTTTT CAISAIDSTGELFF
- TRBJ2-7 - TRBV30 TGTGCCTGGGGCCGGCGGGTCGGGGCTGTCGAGCAGTACTTC CAWGRRVGAVEQYF
- TRBJ1-5 - TRBV27 TGTGCCAGCAGTGTCGGGACCCCTAGCAATCAGCCCCAGCATTTT CASSVGTPSNQPQHF
TRBD1 TRBJ2-5 - TRBV9 TGTGCCAGCAGCGTAGGGGACAGGTTCCAAGAGACCCAGTACTTC CASSVGDRFQETQYF
TRBD2 TRBJ2-5 - TRBV5-6 TGTGCCAGCAGCTTGTATGTGTCGGGACTAAGACTCCAAGAGACCCAGTACTTC CASSLYVSGLRLQETQYF
TRBD1 TRBJ2-2 - TRBV5-1 TGCGCCAGCACTTTTTCTTCGGACAGGCCCACCGGGGAGCTGTTTTTT CASTFSSDRPTGELFF
TRBD2 TRBJ2-2 once TRBV9 TGTGCCAGCAGCGCGAGTTGGACTAGGAACACCGGGGAGCTGTTTTTT CASSASWTRNTGELFF
- TRBJ2-7 - TRBV11-2 TGTGCCAGCAGCTTTGGCAGTGGGAGCTCCTACGAGCAGTACTTC CASSFGSGSSYEQYF
TRBD1 TRBJ1-6 - TRBV19 TGTGCCAGTAGTATCGAGGGGGCCAATTCACCCCTCCACTTT CASSIEGANSPLHF
- TRBJ2-7 once TRBV19 TGTGCCAGTAGCCCGGGACTGGATACCTACGAGCAGTACTTC CASSPGLDTYEQYF
- TRBJ1-4 - TRBV9 TGTGCCAGCAGCGAGTTTGAGGGGAGCGGGGAAAAACTGTTTTTT CASSEFEGSGEKLFF
TRBD1 TRBJ2-1 - TRBV28 TGTGCCAGCAGGGTGGCCGGGACAGGGGACTACAATGAGCAGTTCTTC CASRVAGTGDYNEQFF
TRBD1 TRBJ1-6 - TRBV19 TGTGCCAGTAGTACGCAGGACAGGGGTAATTCACCCCTCCACTTT CASSTQDRGNSPLHF
TRBD2 TRBJ2-5 - TRBV6-5 TGTGCCAGCAGACGCGGACTAGCTGATTCAGAGACCCAGTACTTC CASRRGLADSETQYF
- TRBJ2-7 - TRBV20-1 TGCAGTGCTAGTGGGGGGACAGTCTACGAGCAGTACTTC CSASGGTVYEQYF
TRBD2 TRBJ2-1 - TRBV6-5 TGTGCCAGCAGTACTTTAGCGGGAGCCTACAATGAGCAGTTCTTC CASSTLAGAYNEQFF
- TRBJ2-1 - TRBV5-1 TGCGCCAGCAGCTTATCCTGGTCGGGGTTAAAGAAATGGGAGCAGTTCTTC CASSLSWSGLKKWEQFF
TRBD2 TRBJ2-7 once TRBV28 TGTGCCAGCAGCTCCTGGGGGGGACTAGCGGGATTAGGCGTGTACTTC CASSSWGGLAGLGVYF
- TRBJ2-2 - TRBV13 TGTGCCAGCAGCCCGAACACCGGGGAGCTGTTTTTT CASSPNTGELFF
- TRBJ1-2 - TRBV5-1 TGCGCCAGCGCCGGGGGAGGTCTCGACTATGGCTACACCTTC CASAGGGLDYGYTF
- TRBJ1-4 once TRBV6-1 TGTGCCAGCAGTGTTTCAGCCACAGGTCTGGCCCTGACTGAAAAACTGTTTTTT CASSVSATGLALTEKLFF
- TRBJ2-1 - TRBV19 TGTGCCAGTAGGAGCCGGGACAACCCCGGGCGGTGGTCCTACAATGAGCAGTTCTTC CASRSRDNPGRWSYNEQFF
TRBD1 TRBJ2-7 - TRBV2 TGTGCCAGCAGTCCTGAGACAGGGACCTTTTACGAGCAGTACTTC CASSPETGTFYEQYF
- TRBJ1-5 few TRBV21-1 TGTGCCAGCAGAACAGGCATCTATAGCAATCAGCCCCAGCATTTT CASRTGIYSNQPQHF
TRBD1 TRBJ1-5 - TRBV11-3 TGTGCCAGCAGCTTACAATACAGGGGTTATCAGCCCCAGCATTTT CASSLQYRGYQPQHF
TRBD1 TRBJ1-5 - TRBV6-6 TGTGCCAGCAGTTCTGGACAGGACCAAGGGCCCCAGCATTTT CASSSGQDQGPQHF
- TRBJ2-1 - TRBV6-5 TGTGCCAGCAGACTTAACAATGAGCAGTTCTTC CASRLNNEQFF
- TRBJ1-4 - TRBV19 TGTGCCAGTAGTGGTCCGGGTCTAGAGAATGAAAAACTGTTTTTT CASSGPGLENEKLFF